This TCR beta chain emerged from a study of blood T cell repertoires in COVID-19. TCRdb keeps only in-frame clones here, not all; method: immunoSEQ multiplex PCR. The data show roughly 150,000 clones, 75% to 90% seen once. The sequence derives from a man in his 70s who had been exposed to COVID-19. Material for sequencing was PBMCs or T cells enriched from blood (not recorded which).

Here the CDR3 reads CASKQQAGGYTF. CDR3 in DNA: TGTGCCAGTAAGCAGCAGGCGGGGGGCTACACCTTC. The gene calls are TRBV19 and TRBJ1-2; D call uncertain. V gave up 7 bases and J gave up 8 bases, with 14 bases separating them. This CDR3 has 12 residues. Germline V gives CDR1 LNHDA, CDR2 SQIVND (reference sequence).